The clone carrying this T cell receptor beta chain came up many times. The antigen is not known. V was trimmed by 5 bases and J by 5 bases, leaving 21 bases between them. Germline CDR1 is DFQATT and CDR2 is SNEGSKA (reference sequence). The length of the CDR3 is 15 residues. The data were taken from a study of T-cell memory formation after mild COVID-19. TCRdb reanalysed the 5' RACE reads using MiXCR and keeps one entry per CDR3 protein. The sample has approximately 50,000 distinct CDR3 sequences, roughly 12% seen once. Study conclusions and caveats: Clones shrinking between day 15 and 85 showed a balanced CD4/CD8 split, and those that grew later tilted toward CD4+.

The TCR sequence derives from a man younger than 30 who had mild COVID-19 (a few samples of this study predate the infection). Cell type and time point are not known. Material for sequencing was PBMCs or a T cell subset sorted from them (not recorded which). V usage is TRBV20-1 and J usage is TRBJ2-5, with D possibly matching TRBD2 (6 bases). The CDR3 sequence: CSAPGGSGTGETQYF. CDR3 nucleotide sequence: TGCAGTGCTCCCGGGGGTAGCGGTACGGGGGAGACCCAGTACTTC.